This T cell receptor (beta chain) was captured in a study of T cells expressing NK-cell markers. Study overall: All TCR beta repertoires analysed originated from sorted CD3+CD56+NKG2C+, CD3+CD56+NKG2C- and CD3+CD56-NKG2C+ T cells. Of eight sequenced donors, seven were HCMV-seropositive and one HCMV-seronegative.

5'RACE template switching built TCR beta cDNA with unique molecular identifiers. After re-calling the 5' RACE reads, TCRdb lists one entry per CDR3 protein, DNA absent. The sample includes hundreds of thousands of distinct CDR3 sequences. The germline V gene encodes CDR1 SGHRS and CDR2 YFSETQ. This CDR3 region has 17 residues. As to this clonotype: Its antigen is unidentified.

Study-level points and caveats: Researchers report these clonotypes also headed the CD3+CD56-NKG2C+ fraction in a few donors.

Specimen: blood T cells: a sorted CD56 or NKG2C T cell subset, CD4+ or CD8+ T cells, or bulk PBMC T cells (not recorded which). The rearrangement uses TRBV5-1 and TRBJ2-2. This TCR came from a woman aged 18 to 75 in good health. The CDR3: CASSLPPRPLNTGELFF. The complete variable domain, with remaining parts taken from reference TRBV5-1 and TRBJ2-2, reads KAGVTQTPRYLIKTRGQQVTLSCSPISGHRSVSWYQQTPGQGLQFLFEYFSETQRNKGNFPGRFSGRQFSNSRSEMNVSTLELGDSALYLCASSLPPRPLNTGELFFGEGSRLTVL.